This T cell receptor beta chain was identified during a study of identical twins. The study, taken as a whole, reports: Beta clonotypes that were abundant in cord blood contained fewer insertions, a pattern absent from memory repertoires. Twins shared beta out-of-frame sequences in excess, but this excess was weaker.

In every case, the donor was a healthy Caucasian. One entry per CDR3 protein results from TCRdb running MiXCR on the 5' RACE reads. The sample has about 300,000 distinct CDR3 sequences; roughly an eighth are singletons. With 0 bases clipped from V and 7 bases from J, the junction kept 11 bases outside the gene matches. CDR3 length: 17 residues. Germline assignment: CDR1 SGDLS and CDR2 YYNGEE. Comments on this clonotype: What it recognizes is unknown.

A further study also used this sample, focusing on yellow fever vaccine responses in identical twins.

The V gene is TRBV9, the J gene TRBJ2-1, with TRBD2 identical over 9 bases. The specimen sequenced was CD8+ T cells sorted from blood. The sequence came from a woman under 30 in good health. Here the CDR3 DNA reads TGTGCCAGCAGCGTAGTAGGTGGCGGGGGGGCAAGGAATGAGCAGTTCTTC. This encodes CASSVVGGGGARNEQFF.